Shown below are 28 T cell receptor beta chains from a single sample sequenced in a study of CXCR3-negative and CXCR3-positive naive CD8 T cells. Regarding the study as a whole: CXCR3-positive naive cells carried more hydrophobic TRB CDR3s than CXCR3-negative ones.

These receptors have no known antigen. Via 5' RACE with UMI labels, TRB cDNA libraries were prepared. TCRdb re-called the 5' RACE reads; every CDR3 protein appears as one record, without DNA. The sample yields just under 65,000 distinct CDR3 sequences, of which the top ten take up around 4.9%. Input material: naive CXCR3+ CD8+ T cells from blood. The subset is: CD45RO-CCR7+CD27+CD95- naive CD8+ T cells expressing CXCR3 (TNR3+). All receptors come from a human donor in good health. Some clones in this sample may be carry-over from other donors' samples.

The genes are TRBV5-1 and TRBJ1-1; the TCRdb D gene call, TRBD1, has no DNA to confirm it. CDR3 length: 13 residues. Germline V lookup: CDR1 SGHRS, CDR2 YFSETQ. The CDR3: CASSRTGITEAFF.

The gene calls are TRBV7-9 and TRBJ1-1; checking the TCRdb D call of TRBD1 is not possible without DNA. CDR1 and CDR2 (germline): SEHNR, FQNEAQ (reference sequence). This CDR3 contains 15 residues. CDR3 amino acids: CASSSWTAMNTEAFF.

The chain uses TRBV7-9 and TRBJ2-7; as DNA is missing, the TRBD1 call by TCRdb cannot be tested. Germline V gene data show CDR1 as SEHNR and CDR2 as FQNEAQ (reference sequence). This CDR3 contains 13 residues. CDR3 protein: CASRPGHRYEQYF.

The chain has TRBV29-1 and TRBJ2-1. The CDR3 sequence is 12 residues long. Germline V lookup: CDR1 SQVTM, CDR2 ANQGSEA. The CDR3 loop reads CSVESENPEQFF.

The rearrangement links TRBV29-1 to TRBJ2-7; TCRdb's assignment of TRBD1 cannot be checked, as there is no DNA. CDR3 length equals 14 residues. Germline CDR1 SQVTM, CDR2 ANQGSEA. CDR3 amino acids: CSVDPGQGNYEQYF.

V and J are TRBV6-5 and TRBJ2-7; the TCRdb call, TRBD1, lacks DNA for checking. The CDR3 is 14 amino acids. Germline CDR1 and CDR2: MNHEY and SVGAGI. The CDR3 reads CASAQGLAAYEQYF.

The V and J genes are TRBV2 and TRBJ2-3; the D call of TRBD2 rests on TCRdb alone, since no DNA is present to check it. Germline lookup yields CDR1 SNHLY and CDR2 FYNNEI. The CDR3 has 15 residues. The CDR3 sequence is CASTELAGPTDTQYF.

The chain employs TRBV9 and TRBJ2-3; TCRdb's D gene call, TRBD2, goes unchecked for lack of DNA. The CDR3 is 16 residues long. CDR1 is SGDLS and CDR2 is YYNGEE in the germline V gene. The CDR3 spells CASSLQTRGTTDTQYF.

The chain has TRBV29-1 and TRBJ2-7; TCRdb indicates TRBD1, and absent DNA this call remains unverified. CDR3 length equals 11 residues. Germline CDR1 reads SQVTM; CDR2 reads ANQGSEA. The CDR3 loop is CSVGTGSEQYF.

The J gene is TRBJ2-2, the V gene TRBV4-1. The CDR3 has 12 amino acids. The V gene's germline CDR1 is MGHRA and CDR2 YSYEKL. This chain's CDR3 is CASSPTYGELFF.

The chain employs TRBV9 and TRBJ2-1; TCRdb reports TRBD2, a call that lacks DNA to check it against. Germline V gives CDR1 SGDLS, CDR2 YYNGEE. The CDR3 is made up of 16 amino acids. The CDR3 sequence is CASSVVGTSGKEEQFF.

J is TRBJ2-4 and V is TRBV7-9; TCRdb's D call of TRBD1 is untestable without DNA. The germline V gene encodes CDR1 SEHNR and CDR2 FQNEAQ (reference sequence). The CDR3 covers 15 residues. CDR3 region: CASSLAGQGEYIQYF. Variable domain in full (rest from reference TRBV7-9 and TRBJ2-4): DTGVSQNPRHKITKRGQNVTFRCDPISEHNRLYWYRQTLGQGPEFLTYFQNEAQLEKSRLLSDRFSAERPKGSFSTLEIQRTEQGDSAMYLCASSLAGQGEYIQYFGAGTRLSVL.

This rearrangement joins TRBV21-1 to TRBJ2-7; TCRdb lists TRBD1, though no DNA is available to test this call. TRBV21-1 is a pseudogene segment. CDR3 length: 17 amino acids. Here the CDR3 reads CASTHARRDTNFYEQYF.

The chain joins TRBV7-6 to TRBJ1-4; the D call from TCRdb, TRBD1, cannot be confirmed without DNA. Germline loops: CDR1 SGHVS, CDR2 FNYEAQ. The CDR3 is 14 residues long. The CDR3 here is CASRQGTTNEKPFF.

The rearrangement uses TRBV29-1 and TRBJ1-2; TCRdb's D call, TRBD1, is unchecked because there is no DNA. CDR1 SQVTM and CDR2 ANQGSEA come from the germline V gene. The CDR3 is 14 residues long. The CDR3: CSVRDGDSLYGYTF.

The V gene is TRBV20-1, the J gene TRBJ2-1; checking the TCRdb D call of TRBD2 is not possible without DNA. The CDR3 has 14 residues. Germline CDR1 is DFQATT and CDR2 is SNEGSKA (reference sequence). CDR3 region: CSAPGLADYNEQFF.

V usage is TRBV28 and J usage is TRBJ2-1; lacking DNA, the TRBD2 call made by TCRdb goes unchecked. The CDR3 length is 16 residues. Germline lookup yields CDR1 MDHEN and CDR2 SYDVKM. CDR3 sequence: CASIQEGLAAYNEQFF.

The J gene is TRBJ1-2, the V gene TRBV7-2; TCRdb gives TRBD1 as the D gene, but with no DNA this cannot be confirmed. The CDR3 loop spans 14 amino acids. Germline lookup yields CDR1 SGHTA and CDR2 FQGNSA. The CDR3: CASSLEAGDYGYTF.

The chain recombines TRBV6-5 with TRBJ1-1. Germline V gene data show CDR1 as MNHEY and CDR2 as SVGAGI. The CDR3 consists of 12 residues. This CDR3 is CASSLAGVEAFF.

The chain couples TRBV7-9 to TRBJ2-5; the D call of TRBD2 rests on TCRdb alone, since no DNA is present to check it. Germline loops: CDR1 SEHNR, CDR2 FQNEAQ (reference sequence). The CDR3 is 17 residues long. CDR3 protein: CASSLWELAGFQETQYF. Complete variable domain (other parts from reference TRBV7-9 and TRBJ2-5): DTGVSQNPRHKITKRGQNVTFRCDPISEHNRLYWYRQTLGQGPEFLTYFQNEAQLEKSRLLSDRFSAERPKGSFSTLEIQRTEQGDSAMYLCASSLWELAGFQETQYFGPGTRLLVL.

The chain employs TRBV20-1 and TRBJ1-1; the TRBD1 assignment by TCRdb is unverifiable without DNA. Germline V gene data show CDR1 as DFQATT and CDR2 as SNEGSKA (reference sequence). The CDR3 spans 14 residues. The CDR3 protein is CSAREEGRDTEAFF.

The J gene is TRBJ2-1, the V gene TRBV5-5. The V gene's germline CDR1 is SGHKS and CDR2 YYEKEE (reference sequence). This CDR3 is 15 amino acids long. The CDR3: CASSADRGSYNEQFF.

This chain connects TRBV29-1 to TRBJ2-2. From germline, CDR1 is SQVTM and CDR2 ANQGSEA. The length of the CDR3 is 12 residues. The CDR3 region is CSVASPSGELFF.

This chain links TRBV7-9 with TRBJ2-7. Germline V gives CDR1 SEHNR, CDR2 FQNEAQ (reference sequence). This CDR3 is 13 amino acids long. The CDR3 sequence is CASSLASDYEQYF.

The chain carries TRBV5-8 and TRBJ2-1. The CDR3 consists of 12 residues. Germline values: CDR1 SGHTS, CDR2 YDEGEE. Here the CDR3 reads CASSYRNNEQFF.

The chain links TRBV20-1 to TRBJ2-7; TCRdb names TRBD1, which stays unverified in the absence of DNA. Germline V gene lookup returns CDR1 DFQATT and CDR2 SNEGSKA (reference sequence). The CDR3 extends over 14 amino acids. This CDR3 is CSARDPGRIYEQYF.

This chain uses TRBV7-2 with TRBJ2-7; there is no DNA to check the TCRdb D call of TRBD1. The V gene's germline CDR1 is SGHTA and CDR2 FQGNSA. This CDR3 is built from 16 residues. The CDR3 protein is CASSLGGGFHTYEQYF. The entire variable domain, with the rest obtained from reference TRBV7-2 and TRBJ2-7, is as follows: GAGVSQSPSNKVTEKGKDVELRCDPISGHTALYWYRQSLGQGLEFLIYFQGNSAPDKSGLPSDRFSAERTGGSVSTLTIQRTQQEDSAVYLCASSLGGGFHTYEQYFGPGTRLTVT.

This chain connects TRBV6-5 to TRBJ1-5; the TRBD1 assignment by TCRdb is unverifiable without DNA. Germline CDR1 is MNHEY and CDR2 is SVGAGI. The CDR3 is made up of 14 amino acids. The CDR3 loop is CASSYSGGDQPQHF.